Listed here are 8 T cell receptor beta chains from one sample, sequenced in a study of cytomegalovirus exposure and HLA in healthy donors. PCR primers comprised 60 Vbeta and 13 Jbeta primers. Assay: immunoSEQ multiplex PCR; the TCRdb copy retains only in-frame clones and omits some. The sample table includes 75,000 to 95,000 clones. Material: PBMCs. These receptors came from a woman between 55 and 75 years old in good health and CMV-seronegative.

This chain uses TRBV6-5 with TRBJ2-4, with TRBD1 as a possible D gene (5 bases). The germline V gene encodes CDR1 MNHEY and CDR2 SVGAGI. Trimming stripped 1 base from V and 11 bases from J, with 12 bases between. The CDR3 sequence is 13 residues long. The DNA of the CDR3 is TGTGCCAGCAGTTACTACGAGCAGGGCGTTCAGTACTTC. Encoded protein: CASSYYEQGVQYF.

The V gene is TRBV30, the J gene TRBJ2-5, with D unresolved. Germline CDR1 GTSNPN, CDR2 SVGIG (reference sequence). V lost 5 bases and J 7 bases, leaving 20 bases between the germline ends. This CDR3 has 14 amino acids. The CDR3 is CAWSPTGSDGTQYF. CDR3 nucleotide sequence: TGTGCCTGGTCCCCGACTGGTTCTGATGGGACCCAGTACTTC.

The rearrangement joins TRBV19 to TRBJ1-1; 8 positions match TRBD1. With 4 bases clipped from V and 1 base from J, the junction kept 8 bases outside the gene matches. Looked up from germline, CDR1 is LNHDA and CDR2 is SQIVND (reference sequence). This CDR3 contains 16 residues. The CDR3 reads CASSTGTGRRNTEAFF. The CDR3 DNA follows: TGTGCCAGTAGTACAGGGACAGGCAGGAGGAACACTGAAGCTTTCTTT.

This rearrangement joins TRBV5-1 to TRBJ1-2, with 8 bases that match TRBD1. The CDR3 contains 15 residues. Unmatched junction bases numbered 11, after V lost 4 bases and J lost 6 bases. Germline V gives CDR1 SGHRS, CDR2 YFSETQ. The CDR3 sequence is CASSLGQGALDGYTF. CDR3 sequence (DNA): TGCGCCAGCAGCCTGGGGCAGGGGGCCTTGGATGGCTACACCTTC.

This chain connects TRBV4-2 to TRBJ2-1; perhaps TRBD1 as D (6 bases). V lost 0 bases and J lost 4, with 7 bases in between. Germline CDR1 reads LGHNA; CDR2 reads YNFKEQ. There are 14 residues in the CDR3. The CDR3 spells CASSQDGQYNEQFF. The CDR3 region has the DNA TGTGCCAGCAGCCAAGATGGACAGTACAATGAGCAGTTCTTC.

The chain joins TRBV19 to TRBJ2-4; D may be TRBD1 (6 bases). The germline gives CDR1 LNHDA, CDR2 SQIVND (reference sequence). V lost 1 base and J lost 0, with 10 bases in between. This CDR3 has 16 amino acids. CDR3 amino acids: CASSIAGQRAKNIQYF. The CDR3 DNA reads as TGTGCCAGTAGTATAGCAGGACAGAGAGCCAAAAACATTCAGTACTTC. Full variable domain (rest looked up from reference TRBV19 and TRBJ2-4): DGGITQSPKYLFRKEGQNVTLSCEQNLNHDAMYWYRQDPGQGLRLIYYSQIVNDFQKGDIAEGYSVSREKKESFPLTVTSAQKNPTAFYLCASSIAGQRAKNIQYFGAGTRLSVL.

The CDR3 reads CAWSAGQGAGYTF. The DNA of the CDR3 is TGTGCCTGGAGCGCCGGACAGGGAGCCGGCTACACCTTC. This chain uses TRBV30 with TRBJ1-2; 8 positions match TRBD1. The CDR3 has 13 amino acids. J lost 8 bases, V lost 3 bases, and 8 bases had no gene match. Germline V gene sequence: CDR1 GTSNPN, CDR2 SVGIG (reference sequence). Filled out from reference TRBV30 and TRBJ1-2, the complete variable domain reads SQTIHQWPATLVQPVGSPLSLECTVEGTSNPNLYWYRQAAGRGLQLLFYSVGIGQISSEVPQNLSASRPQDRQFILSSKKLLLSDSGFYLCAWSAGQGAGYTFGSGTRLTVV.

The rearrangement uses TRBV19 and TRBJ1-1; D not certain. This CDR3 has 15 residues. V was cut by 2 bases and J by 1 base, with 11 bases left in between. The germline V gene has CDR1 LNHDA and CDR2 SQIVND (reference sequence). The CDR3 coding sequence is TGTGCCAGTAGTATACCGTTCCCCGGGAACACTGAAGCTTTCTTT. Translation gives CASSIPFPGNTEAFF. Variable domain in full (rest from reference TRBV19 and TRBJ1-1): DGGITQSPKYLFRKEGQNVTLSCEQNLNHDAMYWYRQDPGQGLRLIYYSQIVNDFQKGDIAEGYSVSREKKESFPLTVTSAQKNPTAFYLCASSIPFPGNTEAFFGQGTRLTVV.